One and the same sample provided the 10 T cell receptor beta chains below, sequenced in a study of T cell responses to AZD1222 COVID-19 vaccine. Data came from immunoSEQ multiplex PCR; TCRdb stores just in-frame clones and leaves some out. Among some 96,000 clones listed, around 89% were seen once. The starting material was peripheral blood, obtained on day 0 of AZD1222 vaccination. The receptors were sampled from an adult in good health.

V gene TRBV7-2 combines with J gene TRBJ2-1, with 10 bases matching TRBD2. The V segment lost 5 bases and the J segment 4 bases; nucleotides outside the gene matches: 5. Germline V lookup: CDR1 SGHTA, CDR2 FQGNSA. This CDR3 has 15 amino acids. For the CDR3, the DNA is TGTGCCAGCAGCCCATCTAGCGGGAGTTACAATGAGCAGTTCTTC. This sequence encodes CASSPSSGSYNEQFF.

V is TRBV30 and J is TRBJ2-1, with 8 bases lining up with TRBD1. The germline V gene encodes CDR1 GTSNPN and CDR2 SVGIG (reference sequence). V lost 2 bases and J lost 2; bases outside the gene matches: 5. The CDR3 totals 15 residues. The CDR3 protein is CAWSIRQGTYNEQFF. The CDR3 DNA reads as TGTGCCTGGAGTATACGACAGGGGACCTACAATGAGCAGTTCTTC.

This sequence joins TRBV13 and TRBJ1-5; 7 bases are a match to TRBD1. Germline lookup yields CDR1 PRHDT and CDR2 FYEKMQ (reference sequence). The V gene end was trimmed by 5 bases and the J gene end by 2 bases; junction bases not matched to a gene: 12. The CDR3 totals 17 residues. The chain's CDR3 is CASSLRTGDFGNQPQHF. The CDR3 DNA follows: TGTGCCAGCAGCCTTAGGACAGGAGATTTTGGCAATCAGCCCCAGCATTTT.

This sequence joins TRBV12-5 and TRBJ2-2; 9 bases match TRBD2. This CDR3 region has 19 residues. V lost 0 bases and J lost 3; bases outside the gene matches: 11. Germline values: CDR1 LGHNT, CDR2 FRNRAP. The CDR3 DNA is TGTGCTAGTGGTTTGGTAACTTGGCGGGAGGGCTTGGACACCGGGGAGCTGTTTTTT. It is translated as CASGLVTWREGLDTGELFF.

The gene calls are TRBV29-1 and TRBJ2-1, with 9 bases that match TRBD2. Trimming at V came to 0 bases and at J to 4 bases, leaving 7 bases not matched to a gene. This CDR3 contains 16 residues. Germline-derived CDR1 and CDR2 are SQVTM and ANQGSEA. CDR3 sequence reads: CSVEDQVAGVYNEQFF. As DNA, the CDR3 is TGCAGCGTTGAAGATCAGGTAGCGGGGGTATACAATGAGCAGTTCTTC.

V and J are TRBV18 and TRBJ2-5; D is perhaps TRBD2 (5 bases). Looked up from germline, CDR1 is KGHSH and CDR2 is LQKENI. V gave up 5 bases and J gave up 1 base, with 11 bases separating them. CDR3 length: 14 amino acids. The CDR3 region is CASSEGRLQETQYF. CDR3 DNA: TGTGCCAGCTCAGAAGGGAGACTCCAAGAGACCCAGTACTTC.

This chain uses TRBV6-1 with TRBJ1-5; possible D gene TRBD1, 5 bases. The CDR3 sequence is 14 residues long. The V gene lost 0 bases and the J gene lost 5 bases, with 8 bases spanning the gap. Germline-derived CDR1 and CDR2 are MNHNS and SASEGT. The CDR3 sequence: CASSEAGAHQPQHF. The CDR3 DNA follows: TGTGCCAGCAGTGAAGCAGGGGCCCATCAGCCCCAGCATTTT.

As concerns this clone: Different DNA sequences within this sample yield the same CDR3. This chain uses TRBV7-9 with TRBJ2-3; D remains unclear. The CDR3 contains 12 residues. Germline lookup yields CDR1 SEHNR and CDR2 FQNEAQ (reference sequence). V gave up 3 bases and J gave up 3 bases, with 4 bases separating them. The CDR3 DNA is TGTGCCAGCAGCTTGGAGACAGATACGCAGTATTTT. This codes for CASSLETDTQYF.

The chain has TRBV11-2 and TRBJ2-7; D possibly uses TRBD1 or TRBD2 (6 bases each). CDR1 is SGHAT and CDR2 is FQNNGV in the germline V gene. V gave up 1 base and J gave up 0 bases, with 16 bases separating them. The CDR3 has 17 amino acids. For the CDR3, the DNA is TGTGCCAGCAGCTTAGTCTACGCAGGGGAGGACTCCTACGAGCAGTACTTC. Translating gives CASSLVYAGEDSYEQYF.

The rearrangement links TRBV20-1 to TRBJ2-7, with 8 bases that match TRBD2. The CDR3 length is 13 residues. Losses at the gene ends were 4 bases for V and 5 bases for J; bases not matched to a gene: 7. Germline V gene data show CDR1 as DFQATT and CDR2 as SNEGSKA (reference sequence). CDR3 nucleotide sequence: TGCAGTGCTAATGAGCGGGAGCCCCACGAGCAGTACTTC. It codes for CSANEREPHEQYF.